This T cell receptor beta chain was obtained from a study of blood T cell repertoires in COVID-19. Using immunoSEQ multiplex PCR, the repertoire was profiled, and TCRdb retains in-frame clones only, with some absent. The sample includes 200,000 to 300,000 clones, around 87% seen only once; the top ten take roughly 4.9%. This clone was counted between two and nine times. The germline gives CDR1 SGDLS, CDR2 YYNGEE. Trimming cost V 4 bases and J 5 bases; bases outside gene matches: 6. The length of the CDR3 is 14 residues. V and J are TRBV9 and TRBJ1-1; 9 bases line up with TRBD1. This sequence was found in a woman in her sixties or seventies with COVID-19, enrolled during active disease. The specimen sequenced was peripheral blood. The CDR3 DNA follows: TGTGCCAGCAGCTCCACAGGGGGCTCTACTGAAGCTTTCTTT. As protein: CASSSTGGSTEAFF.